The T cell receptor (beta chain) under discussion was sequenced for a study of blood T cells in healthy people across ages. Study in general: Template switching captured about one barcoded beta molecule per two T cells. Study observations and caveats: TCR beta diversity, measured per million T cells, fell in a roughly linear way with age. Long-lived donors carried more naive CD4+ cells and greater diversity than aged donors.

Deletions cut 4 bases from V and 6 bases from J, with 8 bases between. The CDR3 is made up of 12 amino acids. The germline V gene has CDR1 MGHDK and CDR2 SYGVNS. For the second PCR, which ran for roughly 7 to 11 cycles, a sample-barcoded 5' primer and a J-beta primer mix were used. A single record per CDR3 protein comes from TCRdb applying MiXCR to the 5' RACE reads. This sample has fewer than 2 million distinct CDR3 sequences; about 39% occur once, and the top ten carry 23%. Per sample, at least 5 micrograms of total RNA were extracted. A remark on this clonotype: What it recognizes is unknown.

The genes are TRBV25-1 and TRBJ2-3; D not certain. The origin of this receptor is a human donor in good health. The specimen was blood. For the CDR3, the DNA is TGTGCCAGCAGTGGAGAAAGGGATACGCAGTATTTT. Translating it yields CASSGERDTQYF.